Listed below are T cell receptor beta chains from one sample, sequenced in a study of CXCR3-negative and CXCR3-positive naive CD8 T cells. From its re-call of the 5' RACE reads, TCRdb lists each CDR3 protein once, without DNA. The sample's table shows about 130,000 distinct CDR3 sequences. Sequencing was carried out using naive CXCR3- CD8+ T cells from blood. Every receptor here comes from a human donor in good health. Some clones in this sample may be carry-over from other donors' samples. Each CDR3 is given with its conserved first and last residue. The order of the fields is J gene, V gene, CDR3 protein.

TRBJ2-3,TRBV29-1,CSVLEGPDTQYF
TRBJ1-2,TRBV7-9,CASSLLDPNNYGYTF
TRBJ1-5,TRBV28,CASRLKGGGQPQHF
TRBJ1-5,TRBV7-9,CASSLLQYGANQPQHF
TRBJ2-1,TRBV11-2,CASSPNTDYNEQFF
TRBJ2-7,TRBV12-3/TRBV12-4,CASSFHRNSYEQYF
TRBJ1-2,TRBV12-5,CASGPTGGIWYGYTF
TRBJ2-3,TRBV28,CASSFVGGPGEDTQYF
TRBJ2-7,TRBV7-2,CASSYSGGGYEQYF
TRBJ2-1,TRBV7-3,CASSLGYGGGHEQFF
TRBJ2-1,TRBV4-3,CASSQDLGGGSYNEQFF
TRBJ2-5,TRBV6-5,CASSPMWEAHEETQYF
TRBJ2-7,TRBV15,CATSRDRSAYEQYF
TRBJ2-1,TRBV7-8,CASSSIAGVHNEQFF
TRBJ1-5,TRBV28,CASSPRQTPGPQHF
TRBJ2-7,TRBV14,CASSPQASGGEQYF
TRBJ1-6,TRBV15,CATSGGQMGNSPLHF
TRBJ2-3,TRBV29-1,CSTPPTGDTDTQYF
TRBJ2-7,TRBV12-3/TRBV12-4,CASSPTTSGNSYEQYF
TRBJ2-7,TRBV29-1,CSVSGGYSYEQYF
TRBJ2-1,TRBV12-3/TRBV12-4,CASRGVGYNEQFF
TRBJ2-1,TRBV6-6,CASSYSAFEQFF
TRBJ2-5,TRBV10-3,CAISEAGQGMETQYF
TRBJ2-2,TRBV4-1,CASSQASGLPGMGTGELFF
TRBJ2-7,TRBV19,CASSATWDLRGSSYEQYF
TRBJ2-1,TRBV7-9,CASSSRQGPQGDEQFF
TRBJ2-5,TRBV29-1,CSVCRQNQETQYF
TRBJ2-5,TRBV20-1,CSASWGRETQYF
TRBJ2-7,TRBV14,CASSPTGIQTYEQYF
TRBJ2-6,TRBV28,CASSPYPTTGPISGANVLTF
TRBJ2-3,TRBV20-1,CSAATGGVFTDTQYF
TRBJ1-5,TRBV10-3,CAISESGSSADQPQHF
TRBJ1-6,TRBV7-3,CASSFGGTNSPLHF
TRBJ2-1,TRBV12-3/TRBV12-4,CASSTPGQGAYNEQFF
TRBJ1-1,TRBV7-9,CASSWGSNTEAFF